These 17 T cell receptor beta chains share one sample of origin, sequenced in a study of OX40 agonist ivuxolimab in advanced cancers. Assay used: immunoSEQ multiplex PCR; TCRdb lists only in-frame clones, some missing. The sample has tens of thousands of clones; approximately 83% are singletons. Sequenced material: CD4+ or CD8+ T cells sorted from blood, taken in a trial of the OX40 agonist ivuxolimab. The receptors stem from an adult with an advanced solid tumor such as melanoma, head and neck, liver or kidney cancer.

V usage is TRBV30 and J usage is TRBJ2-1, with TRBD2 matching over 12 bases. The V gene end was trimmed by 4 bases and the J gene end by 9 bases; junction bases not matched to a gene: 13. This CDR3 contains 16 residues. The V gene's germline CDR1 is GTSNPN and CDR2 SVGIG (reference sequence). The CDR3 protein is CAWTPIASGRAGEQFF. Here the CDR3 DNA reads TGTGCCTGGACCCCGATCGCTAGCGGGAGGGCCGGTGAGCAGTTCTTC. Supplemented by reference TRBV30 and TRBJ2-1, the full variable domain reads SQTIHQWPATLVQPVGSPLSLECTVEGTSNPNLYWYRQAAGRGLQLLFYSVGIGQISSEVPQNLSASRPQDRQFILSSKKLLLSDSGFYLCAWTPIASGRAGEQFFGPGTRLTVL.

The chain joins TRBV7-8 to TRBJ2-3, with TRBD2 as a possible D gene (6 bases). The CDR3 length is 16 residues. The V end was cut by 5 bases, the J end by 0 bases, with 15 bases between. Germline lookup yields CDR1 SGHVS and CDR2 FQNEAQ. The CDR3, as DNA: TGTGCCAGCAGCCTGGTCAGGGACTCTAGCACAGATACGCAGTATTTT. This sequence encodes CASSLVRDSSTDTQYF.

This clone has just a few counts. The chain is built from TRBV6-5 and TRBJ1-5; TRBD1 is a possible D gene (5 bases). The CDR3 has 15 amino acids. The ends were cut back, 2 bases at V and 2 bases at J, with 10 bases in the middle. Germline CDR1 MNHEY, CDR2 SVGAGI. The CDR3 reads CASSYSGGRNQPQHF. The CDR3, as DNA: TGTGCCAGCAGTTACAGCGGGGGACGCAATCAGCCCCAGCATTTT.

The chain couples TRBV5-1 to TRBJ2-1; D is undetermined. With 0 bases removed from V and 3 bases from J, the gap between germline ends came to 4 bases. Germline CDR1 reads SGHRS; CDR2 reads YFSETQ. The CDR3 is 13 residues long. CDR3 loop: CASSLGGYNEQFF. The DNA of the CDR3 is TGCGCCAGCAGCTTGGGAGGCTACAATGAGCAGTTCTTC.

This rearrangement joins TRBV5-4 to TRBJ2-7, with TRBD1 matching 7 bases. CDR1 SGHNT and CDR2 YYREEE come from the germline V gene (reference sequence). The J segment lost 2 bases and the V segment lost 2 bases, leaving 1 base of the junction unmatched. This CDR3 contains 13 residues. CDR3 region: CASSFGQAYEQYF. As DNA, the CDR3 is TGTGCCAGCAGCTTTGGACAGGCCTACGAGCAGTACTTC.

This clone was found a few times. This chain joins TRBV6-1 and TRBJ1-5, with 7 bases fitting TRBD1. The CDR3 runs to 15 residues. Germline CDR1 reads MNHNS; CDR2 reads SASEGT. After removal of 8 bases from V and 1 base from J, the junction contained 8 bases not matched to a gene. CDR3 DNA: TGTGCCAGCCGGGACAGAGTCGGAAGCAATCAGCCCCAGCATTTT. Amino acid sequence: CASRDRVGSNQPQHF.

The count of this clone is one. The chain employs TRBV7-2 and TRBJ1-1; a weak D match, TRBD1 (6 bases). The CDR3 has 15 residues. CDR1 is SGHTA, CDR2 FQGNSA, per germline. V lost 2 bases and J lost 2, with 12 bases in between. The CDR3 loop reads CASSLFGGSNTEAFF. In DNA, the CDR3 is TGTGCCAGCAGCTTATTTGGGGGCAGTAACACTGAAGCTTTCTTT.

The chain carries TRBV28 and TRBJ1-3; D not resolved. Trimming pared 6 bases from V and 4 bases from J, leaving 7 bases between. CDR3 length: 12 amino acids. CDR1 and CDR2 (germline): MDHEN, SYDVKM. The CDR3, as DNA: TGTGCCAGCAGAATCAGAGGAAACACCATATATTTT. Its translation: CASRIRGNTIYF.

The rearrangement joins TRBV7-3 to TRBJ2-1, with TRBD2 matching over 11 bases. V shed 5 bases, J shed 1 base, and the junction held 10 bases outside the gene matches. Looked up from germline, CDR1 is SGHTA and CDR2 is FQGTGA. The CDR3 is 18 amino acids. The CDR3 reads CASSLEVGLAGSYNEQFF. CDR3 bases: TGTGCCAGCAGCCTAGAGGTAGGACTAGCGGGTTCCTACAATGAGCAGTTCTTC.

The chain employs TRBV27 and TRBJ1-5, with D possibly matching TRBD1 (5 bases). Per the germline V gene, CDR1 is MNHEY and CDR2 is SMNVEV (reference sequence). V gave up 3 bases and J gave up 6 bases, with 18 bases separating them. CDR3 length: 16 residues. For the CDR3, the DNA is TGTGCCAGCAGTTTCGCCCAGGGAATGCGCAGTCAGCCCCAGCATTTT. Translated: CASSFAQGMRSQPQHF.

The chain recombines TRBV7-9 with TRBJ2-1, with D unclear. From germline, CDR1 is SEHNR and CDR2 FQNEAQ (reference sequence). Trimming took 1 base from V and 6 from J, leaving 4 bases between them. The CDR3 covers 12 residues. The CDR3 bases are TGTGCCAGCAGCTTAGTTGGCAATGAGCAGTTCTTC. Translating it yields CASSLVGNEQFF.

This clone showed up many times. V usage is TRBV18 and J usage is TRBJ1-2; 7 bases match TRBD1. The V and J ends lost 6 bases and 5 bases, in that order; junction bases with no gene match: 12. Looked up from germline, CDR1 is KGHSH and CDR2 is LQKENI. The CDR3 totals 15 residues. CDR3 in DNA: TGTGCCAGCTCGCCTATTGGGGACAGAAAGTATGGCTACACCTTC. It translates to CASSPIGDRKYGYTF. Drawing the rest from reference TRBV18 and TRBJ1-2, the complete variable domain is NAGVMQNPRHLVRRRGQEARLRCSPMKGHSHVYWYRQLPEEGLKFMVYLQKENIIDESGMPKERFSAEFPKEGPSILRIQQVVRGDSAAYFCASSPIGDRKYGYTFGSGTRLTVV.

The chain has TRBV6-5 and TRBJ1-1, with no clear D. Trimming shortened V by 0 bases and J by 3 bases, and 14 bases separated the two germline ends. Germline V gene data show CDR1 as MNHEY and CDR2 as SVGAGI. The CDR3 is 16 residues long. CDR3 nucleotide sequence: TGTGCCAGCAGTTACTCGATACTTCAGTTGGACACTGAAGCTTTCTTT. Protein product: CASSYSILQLDTEAFF.

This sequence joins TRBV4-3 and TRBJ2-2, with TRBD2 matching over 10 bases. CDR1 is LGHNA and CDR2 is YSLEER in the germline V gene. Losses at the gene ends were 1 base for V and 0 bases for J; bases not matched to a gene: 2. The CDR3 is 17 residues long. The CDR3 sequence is CASSQGLAGANTGELFF. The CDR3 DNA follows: TGCGCCAGCAGCCAAGGACTAGCGGGCGCGAACACCGGGGAGCTGTTTTTT.

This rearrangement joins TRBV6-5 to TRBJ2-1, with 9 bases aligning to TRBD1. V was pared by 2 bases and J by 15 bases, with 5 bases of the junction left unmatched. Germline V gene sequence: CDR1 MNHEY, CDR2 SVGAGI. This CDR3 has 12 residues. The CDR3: CASSYDDRGRFF. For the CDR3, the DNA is TGTGCCAGCAGTTACGACGACAGGGGGAGGTTCTTC.

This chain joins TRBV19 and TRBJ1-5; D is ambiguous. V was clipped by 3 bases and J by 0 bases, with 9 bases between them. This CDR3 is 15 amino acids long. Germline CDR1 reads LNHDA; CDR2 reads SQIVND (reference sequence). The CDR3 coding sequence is TGTGCCAGTAGTATGTCCGGAAATAGCAATCAGCCCCAGCATTTT. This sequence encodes CASSMSGNSNQPQHF.

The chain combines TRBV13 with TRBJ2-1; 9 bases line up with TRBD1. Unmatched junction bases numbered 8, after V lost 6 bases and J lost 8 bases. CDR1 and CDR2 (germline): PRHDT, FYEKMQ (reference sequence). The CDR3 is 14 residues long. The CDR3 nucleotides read TGTGCCAGCAGTTTGGGACAGGGACGGGATGAGCAGTTCTTC. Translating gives CASSLGQGRDEQFF.